What follows are 13 T cell receptor beta chains derived from one specimen sequenced in a study of neurological immune-mediated disorders. MiXCR, applied by TCRdb to the 5' RACE reads, yields one record per CDR3 protein. This sample has around 79,000 distinct CDR3 sequences, with roughly 15% found just once. Sequenced material: PBMCs. The receptors were gathered from a woman in her forties or fifties in good health.

This clonotype has at least ten counts. The V call is TRBV5-1, the J call TRBJ2-7; D is perhaps TRBD1 (6 bases). The CDR3 sequence is 14 residues long. V was cut by 0 bases and J by 4 bases, with 11 bases left in between. CDR1 is SGHRS and CDR2 is YFSETQ in the germline V gene. The CDR3 loop is CASSLGSGAYEQYF. Here the CDR3 DNA reads TGCGCCAGCAGCTTGGGTTCAGGGGCTTACGAGCAGTACTTC.

This clonotype was recorded at least ten times. The V call is TRBV7-2, the J call TRBJ1-5; D uncertain. The CDR3 loop spans 12 amino acids. V lost 5 bases and J 4 bases, leaving 6 bases between the germline ends. The germline V gene encodes CDR1 SGHTA and CDR2 FQGNSA. CDR3 DNA: TGTGCCAGCAGCCCCTCAAATCAGCCCCAGCATTTT. Protein product: CASSPSNQPQHF.

This clonotype was counted many times. The chain employs TRBV28 and TRBJ2-5, with 8 bases lining up with TRBD1. V shed 7 bases and J 5 bases; nucleotides not matched to a gene: 12. The CDR3 sequence is 15 residues long. Germline CDR1 reads MDHEN; CDR2 reads SYDVKM. Here the CDR3 reads CASMPGGAGRETQYF. In nucleotides, the CDR3 is TGTGCCAGCATGCCAGGGGGCGCGGGTCGGGAGACCCAGTACTTC.

The chain joins TRBV5-1 to TRBJ2-3; 11 nucleotides agree with TRBD1. The J segment lost 4 bases and the V segment lost 7 bases, leaving 5 bases of the junction unmatched. The germline V gene encodes CDR1 SGHRS and CDR2 YFSETQ. The CDR3 runs 14 residues. The CDR3 sequence: CASGPGQGADTQYF. In nucleotides, the CDR3 is TGCGCCAGCGGACCGGGACAGGGGGCAGATACGCAGTATTTT.

This clonotype was seen ten or more times. The chain has TRBV18 and TRBJ2-5; unclear D gene. Germline loops: CDR1 KGHSH, CDR2 LQKENI. Trimming pared 3 bases from V and 3 bases from J, leaving 11 bases between. The CDR3 has 14 amino acids. CDR3 bases: TGTGCCAGCTCACCCTCCCTAAGAAAAGAGACCCAGTACTTC. This sequence encodes CASSPSLRKETQYF.

At least ten counts were recorded for this clonotype. This rearrangement joins TRBV5-1 to TRBJ2-2; 8 bases align to TRBD2. Per germline, CDR1 SGHRS and CDR2 YFSETQ. J lost 3 bases, V lost 2 bases, and 12 bases had no gene match. This CDR3 spans 18 amino acids. The CDR3 here is CASSFIVVSGGYTGELFF. The CDR3 nucleotides are TGCGCCAGCAGCTTCATTGTGGTGAGCGGGGGCTACACCGGGGAGCTGTTTTTT.

This clonotype was observed at least ten times. This CDR3 is CASSDRRGPFQAFF. The CDR3 coding sequence is TGTGCCAGCAGTGACCGCAGGGGGCCTTTTCAAGCTTTCTTT. The chain combines TRBV6-1 with TRBJ1-1; 8 bases match TRBD1. The CDR3 loop spans 14 amino acids. With V trimmed by 3 bases and J by 9 bases, 9 bases remained unmatched. Germline V lookup: CDR1 MNHNS, CDR2 SASEGT.

The J gene is TRBJ1-1, the V gene TRBV29-1, with TRBD1 as a possible D gene (5 bases). Looked up from germline, CDR1 is SQVTM and CDR2 is ANQGSEA. This CDR3 has 13 amino acids. Trimming left V 5 bases short and J 1 base short, with 11 bases between. CDR3 DNA sequence: TGCAGCGTTCAGGGCATCTCGAACACTGAAGCTTTCTTT. It yields the protein CSVQGISNTEAFF.

Details on this clonotype: A much bigger clone sits one base away, suggesting this may be a read error. The chain is built from TRBV15 and TRBJ2-2; D remains unclear. Germline assignment: CDR1 LNHNV and CDR2 YYDKDF (reference sequence). V dropped 4 bases and J dropped 0 bases, with 9 bases sitting between them. The length of the CDR3 is 15 residues. CDR3 sequence: CATSISETNTGELFF. For the CDR3, the DNA is TGTGCCACCAGCATCTCAGAAACGAACACCGGGGAGCTGTTTTTT.

On this clonotype: A read error may be the cause here, since a much bigger clone is one base away. The V call is TRBV5-6, the J call TRBJ1-3; D is unresolved. This CDR3 contains 12 residues. CDR1 is SGHDT and CDR2 is YYEEEE in the germline V gene. The CDR3 coding sequence is TGTACCAGCAGCCTTGGAAGTTCCGGCATATATTTT. Translation: CTSSLGSSGIYF.

This clonotype was observed at least ten times. The rearrangement uses TRBV29-1 and TRBJ2-1; the D is unclear. V was shortened by 7 bases and J by 0 bases, with 13 bases between the two germline ends. Per germline, CDR1 SQVTM and CDR2 ANQGSEA. CDR3 length: 14 residues. CDR3 nucleotides: TGCAGCGGTCACCTAATAAGCTCCTACAATGAGCAGTTCTTC. It codes for CSGHLISSYNEQFF.

This chain links TRBV7-9 with TRBJ2-7; D may be TRBD2 (6 bases). Trimming cost V 5 bases and J 3 bases, with 20 bases left between them. Germline V gene data show CDR1 as SEHNR and CDR2 as FQNEAQ (reference sequence). CDR3 length: 16 amino acids. CDR3 sequence reads: CASSTFLARSLYEQYF. In DNA form, the CDR3 reads TGTGCCAGCAGCACCTTCCTAGCGCGTAGCCTCTACGAGCAGTACTTC.

This clonotype has ten or more counts. This chain links TRBV18 with TRBJ2-7; D is unclear. V was clipped by 2 bases and J by 5 bases, with 7 bases between them. CDR3 length: 12 amino acids. Germline V gives CDR1 KGHSH, CDR2 LQKENI. This chain's CDR3 is CASSPDRDEQYF. The CDR3, as DNA: TGTGCCAGCTCACCAGATAGGGACGAGCAGTACTTC.